What follows are 19 T cell receptor beta chains derived from one specimen sequenced in a study of Ad26.COV2.S vaccination and SARS-CoV-2 variants. This table comes from immunoSEQ multiplex PCR, and its TCRdb copy is limited to in-frame clones, with some not included. Of under 500,000 clones in the sample, about nine tenths are singletons; the top ten hold more than 1.5%. Documented treatment: around 19 received Ad26.COV2.S at low or high dose, single or two shots; about 5 received placebo; per-sample allocation not given. Sampling was done on day 63 after the first vaccine or placebo injection. The sample was peripheral blood, taken in a trial of Ad26.COV2.S vaccine versus placebo. The receptors were gathered from a person aged 18-60 years who received the Ad26.COV2.S COVID-19 vaccine or a placebo.

This clone was counted once. The chain carries TRBV30 and TRBJ1-2; 8 bases are shared with TRBD1. Germline values: CDR1 GTSNPN, CDR2 SVGIG (reference sequence). V shed 5 bases and J 8 bases; nucleotides not matched to a gene: 13. CDR3 length equals 14 residues. DNA of the CDR3: TGTGCCTGGGAAGGACAGGGAAGCGGGCGAGGCTACACCTTC. This translates into CAWEGQGSGRGYTF.

The rearrangement links TRBV4-3 to TRBJ2-1; D ambiguous. This CDR3 region has 15 residues. Germline CDR1 and CDR2: LGHNA and YSLEER. Trimming took off 5 bases at V and 5 bases at J, with 16 bases between the two ends. CDR3 sequence: CASSAPVGPDNEQFF. In nucleotides, the CDR3 is TGCGCCAGCAGCGCGCCGGTTGGGCCGGACAATGAGCAGTTCTTC.

The V gene is TRBV19, the J gene TRBJ1-5; 9 nucleotides agree with TRBD1. Trimming at V came to 3 bases and at J to 7 bases, leaving 4 bases not matched to a gene. Germline assignment: CDR1 LNHDA and CDR2 SQIVND (reference sequence). The CDR3 runs 14 residues. CDR3 in DNA: TGTGCCAGTAGTATCGGGACAGGGTACCAGCCCCAGCATTTT. Translated, it gives CASSIGTGYQPQHF. The whole variable domain, remainder taken from reference TRBV19 and TRBJ1-5, is DGGITQSPKYLFRKEGQNVTLSCEQNLNHDAMYWYRQDPGQGLRLIYYSQIVNDFQKGDIAEGYSVSREKKESFPLTVTSAQKNPTAFYLCASSIGTGYQPQHFGDGTRLSIL.

V gene TRBV12-3 or TRBV12-4 combines with J gene TRBJ1-2, with D unclear. The CDR3 runs 12 residues. V lost 5 bases and J lost 8, with 12 bases in between. The CDR3 reads CASSPGLGGYTF. CDR3 sequence (DNA): TGTGCCAGCAGTCCCGGACTAGGAGGCTACACCTTC.

The chain carries TRBV30 and TRBJ1-5; perhaps TRBD1 as D (6 bases). Deletions cut 7 bases from V and 2 bases from J, with 15 bases between. From germline, CDR1 is GTSNPN and CDR2 SVGIG (reference sequence). The CDR3 is made up of 14 amino acids. The CDR3 DNA sequence: TGTGCCTTCGACGGACAGTTGCGCAATCAGCCCCAGCATTTT. It translates to CAFDGQLRNQPQHF.

This clone has only one observation. The chain has TRBV7-2 and TRBJ2-1, with D perhaps matching TRBD1 or TRBD2 (5 bases each). The CDR3 contains 14 residues. The germline CDR1 and CDR2 sequences are SGHTA and FQGNSA. V shed 0 bases and J shed 4 bases, with 7 bases lying between them. CDR3 DNA sequence: TGTGCCAGCAGCTTAGCGGGGGTTTACAATGAGCAGTTCTTC. This sequence encodes CASSLAGVYNEQFF.

The chain is built from TRBV28 and TRBJ2-7, with TRBD1 matching 8 bases. V lost 6 bases and J lost 1; bases outside the gene matches: 5. Germline V CDR1 and CDR2: MDHEN, SYDVKM. This CDR3 spans 14 amino acids. The CDR3 coding sequence is TGTGCCAGCAGATGGACAGGGCCTTCCTACGAGCAGTACTTC. It yields the protein CASRWTGPSYEQYF. The full variable domain, in which reference TRBV28 and TRBJ2-7 provide the parts outside the CDR3, is DVKVTQSSRYLVKRTGEKVFLECVQDMDHENMFWYRQDPGLGLRLIYFSYDVKMKEKGDIPEGYSVSREKKERFSLILESASTNQTSMYLCASRWTGPSYEQYFGPGTRLTVT.

V is TRBV3-1 (or the pseudogene TRBV3-2) and J is TRBJ2-3, with 12 bases fitting TRBD2. Trimming at V came to 0 bases and at J to 1 base, leaving 8 bases not matched to a gene. This CDR3 is 19 amino acids long. Germline V CDR1 and CDR2: LGHDT, YNNKEL (reference sequence). The CDR3 coding sequence is TGTGCCAGCAGCCAAGATCGGCTAGCGGGGGGGCTTGGCACAGATACGCAGTATTTT. Translating it yields CASSQDRLAGGLGTDTQYF.

V is TRBV7-2 and J is TRBJ2-5, with D perhaps TRBD2 (6 bases). This CDR3 is built from 14 residues. Germline CDR1 SGHTA, CDR2 FQGNSA. The germline V and J ends were trimmed by 7 bases and 5 bases, with 17 bases remaining between them. The CDR3 nucleotides read TGTGCCAGCACCTTGAGGGCGGCGGGGGAGACCCAGTACTTC. It encodes CASTLRAAGETQYF.

DNA of the CDR3: TGCGCCAGCAGGAGGGCGGGGGGGCAAACAGATACGCAGTATTTT. Translating it yields CASRRAGGQTDTQYF. The chain carries TRBV5-1 and TRBJ2-3, with 9 nucleotides matching TRBD2. Germline assignment: CDR1 SGHRS and CDR2 YFSETQ. With V trimmed by 5 bases and J by 3 bases, 7 bases remained unmatched. The CDR3 is 15 residues long.

This clone has only one observation. J is TRBJ2-3 and V is TRBV18; 8 positions agree with TRBD2. V gave up 5 bases and J gave up 0 bases; unmatched junction bases: 1. CDR1 is KGHSH and CDR2 is LQKENI in the germline V gene. The CDR3 loop spans 14 amino acids. The chain's CDR3 is CASSKRGSTDTQYF. CDR3 bases: TGTGCCAGCTCAAAGCGGGGGAGCACAGATACGCAGTATTTT.

V is TRBV7-6 and J is TRBJ2-7; 8 bases match TRBD1. CDR3 size: 15 residues. Germline V CDR1 and CDR2: SGHVS, FNYEAQ. V lost 4 bases and J lost 2; bases outside the gene matches: 7. The CDR3 DNA is TGTGCCAGCAGCTCCCGACAGGGGAGGACCTACGAGCAGTACTTC. It yields the protein CASSSRQGRTYEQYF.

The J gene is TRBJ2-1, the V gene TRBV5-4; 13 positions match TRBD2. V shed 4 bases, J shed 8 bases, and the junction held 12 bases outside the gene matches. The CDR3 is made up of 17 amino acids. Germline values: CDR1 SGHNT, CDR2 YYREEE (reference sequence). CDR3 sequence reads: CASSKRLAGGPIDEQFF. The CDR3 DNA follows: TGTGCCAGCAGCAAACGACTAGCGGGGGGCCCTATTGATGAGCAGTTCTTC.

The chain recombines TRBV11-2 with TRBJ1-2, with 7 nucleotides matching TRBD1. Looked up from germline, CDR1 is SGHAT and CDR2 is FQNNGV. The CDR3 extends over 14 amino acids. The J segment lost 4 bases and the V segment lost 4 bases, leaving 6 bases of the junction unmatched. CDR3 DNA sequence: TGTGCCAGCAGCTCCTTGACAGGGATCTATGGCTACACCTTC. This codes for CASSSLTGIYGYTF.

This clone has just a few counts. V and J are TRBV7-9 and TRBJ1-2, with 7 bases matching TRBD1. CDR1 and CDR2 (germline): SEHNR, FQNEAQ (reference sequence). The CDR3 is 15 residues long. After removal of 3 bases from V and 3 bases from J, the junction contained 7 bases not matched to a gene. The DNA for the CDR3 is TGTGCCAGCAGCTTCAAGGGGGCGCAGGACTATGGCTACACCTTC. Translating gives CASSFKGAQDYGYTF.

For the CDR3, the DNA is TGTGCCAGCAGCCCCCGGGACAGGGGTCCCTACGAGCAGTACTTC. Translation: CASSPRDRGPYEQYF. This sequence joins TRBV7-9 and TRBJ2-7; 10 bases match TRBD1. Per the germline V gene, CDR1 is SEHNR and CDR2 is FQNEAQ (reference sequence). This CDR3 spans 15 amino acids. V lost 5 bases, J lost 2 bases, and 6 bases stayed unmatched.

The chain couples TRBV19 to TRBJ2-1, with 7 bases lining up with TRBD1. The CDR3 covers 14 residues. CDR1 and CDR2 from the germline V gene are LNHDA and SQIVND (reference sequence). V trimming: 7 bases; J trimming: 1 base; junction bases outside the gene matches: 4. The CDR3 sequence: CASTATGSYNEQFF. CDR3 sequence (DNA): TGTGCCAGTACCGCGACAGGGTCCTACAATGAGCAGTTCTTC.

This sequence joins TRBV7-8 and TRBJ1-6; no clear D gene. The CDR3 is 18 residues long. Germline values: CDR1 SGHVS, CDR2 FQNEAQ. V lost 1 base, J lost 0 bases, and 13 bases lay in between. CDR3 nucleotides: TGTGCCAGCAGCTTAGGATCGGGGTTGAGCTCCTATAATTCACCCCTCCACTTT. It codes for CASSLGSGLSSYNSPLHF.

In this sample, this clone turned up a few times. The chain is built from TRBV27 and TRBJ2-7, with unresolved D. The CDR3 extends over 14 amino acids. The germline V gene encodes CDR1 MNHEY and CDR2 SMNVEV (reference sequence). V dropped 4 bases and J dropped 0 bases, with 10 bases sitting between them. CDR3 DNA: TGTGCCAGCAGTTCCAGTAAAACCTCCTACGAGCAGTACTTC. This translates into CASSSSKTSYEQYF.